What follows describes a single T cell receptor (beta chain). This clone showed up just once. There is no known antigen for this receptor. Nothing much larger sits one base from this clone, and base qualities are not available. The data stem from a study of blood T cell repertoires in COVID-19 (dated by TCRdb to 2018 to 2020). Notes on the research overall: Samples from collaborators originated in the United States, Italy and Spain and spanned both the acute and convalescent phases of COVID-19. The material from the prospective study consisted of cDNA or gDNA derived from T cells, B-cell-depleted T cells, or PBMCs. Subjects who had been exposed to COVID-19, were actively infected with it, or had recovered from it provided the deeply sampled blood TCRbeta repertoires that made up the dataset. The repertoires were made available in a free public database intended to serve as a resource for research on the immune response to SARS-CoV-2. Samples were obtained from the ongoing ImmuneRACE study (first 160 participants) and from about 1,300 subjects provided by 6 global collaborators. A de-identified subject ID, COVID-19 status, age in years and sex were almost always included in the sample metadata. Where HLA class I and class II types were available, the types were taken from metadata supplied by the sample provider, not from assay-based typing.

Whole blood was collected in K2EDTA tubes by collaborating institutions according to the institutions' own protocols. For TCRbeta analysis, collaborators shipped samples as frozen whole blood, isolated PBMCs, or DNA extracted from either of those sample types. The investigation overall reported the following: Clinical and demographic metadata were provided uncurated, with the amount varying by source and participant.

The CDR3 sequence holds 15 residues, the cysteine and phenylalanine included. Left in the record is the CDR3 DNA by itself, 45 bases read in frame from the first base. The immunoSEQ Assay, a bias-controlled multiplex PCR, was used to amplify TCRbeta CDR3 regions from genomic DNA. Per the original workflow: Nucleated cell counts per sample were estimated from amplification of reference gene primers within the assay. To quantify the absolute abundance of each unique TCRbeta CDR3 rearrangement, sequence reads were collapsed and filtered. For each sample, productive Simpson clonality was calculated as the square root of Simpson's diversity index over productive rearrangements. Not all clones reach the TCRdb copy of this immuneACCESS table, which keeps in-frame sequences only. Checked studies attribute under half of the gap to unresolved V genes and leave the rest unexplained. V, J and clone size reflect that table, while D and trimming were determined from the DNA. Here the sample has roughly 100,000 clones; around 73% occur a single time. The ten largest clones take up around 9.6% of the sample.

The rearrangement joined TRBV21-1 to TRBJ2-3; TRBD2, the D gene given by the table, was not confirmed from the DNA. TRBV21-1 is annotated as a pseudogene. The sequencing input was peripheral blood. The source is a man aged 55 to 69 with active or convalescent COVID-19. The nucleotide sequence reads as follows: TGTGCCAGCAGCAAAGTACTAGCGGGCACAGATACGCAGTATTTT. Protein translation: CASSKVLAGTDTQYF.